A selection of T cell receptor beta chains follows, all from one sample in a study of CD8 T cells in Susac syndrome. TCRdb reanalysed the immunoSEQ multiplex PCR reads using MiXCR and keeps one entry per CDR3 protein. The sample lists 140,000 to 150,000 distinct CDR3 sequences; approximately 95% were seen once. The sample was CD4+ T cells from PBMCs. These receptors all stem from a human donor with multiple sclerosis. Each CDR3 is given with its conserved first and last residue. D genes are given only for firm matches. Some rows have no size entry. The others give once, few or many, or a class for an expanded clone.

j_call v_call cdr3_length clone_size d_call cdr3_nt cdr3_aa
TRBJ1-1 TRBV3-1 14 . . TGTGCCAGCAGCCGAACAACGAGGAGTGCTGAAGCTTTCTTT CASSRTTRSAEAFF
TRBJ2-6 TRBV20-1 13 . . TGCAGTGCGCCGTCTCGAGCCCCCAACGTCCTGACTTTC CSAPSRAPNVLTF
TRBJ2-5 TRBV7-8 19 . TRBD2 TGTGCCAGCAGCCCCCGAGGACTAGTGAGGGGTCGGGGGCAAGAGACCCAGTACTTC CASSPRGLVRGRGQETQYF
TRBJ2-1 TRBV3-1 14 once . TGTGCCAGCAGCCAAGTTGGGGCCTACAATGAGCAGTTCTTC CASSQVGAYNEQFF
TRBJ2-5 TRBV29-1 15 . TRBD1 TGCAGCGTTCGGCGACAGGGGGCTCCTCAAGAGACCCAGTACTTC CSVRRQGAPQETQYF
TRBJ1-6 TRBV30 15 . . TGTGCCTGCCCCGCCGGGTACGGGGTGAATTCACCCCTCCACTTT CACPAGYGVNSPLHF
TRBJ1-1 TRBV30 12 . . TGTGCCTGGAGTGTAACCAGGGGTGGAGCTTTCTTT CAWSVTRGGAFF
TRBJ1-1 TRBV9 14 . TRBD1 TGTGCCAGCAGCGTATTCCGGGGACAGGGTGAAGCTTTCTTT CASSVFRGQGEAFF
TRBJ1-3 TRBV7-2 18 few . TGTGCCAGCAGCTTTAATCCCGGCCGTTCCTATTCTGGAAACACCATATATTTT CASSFNPGRSYSGNTIYF
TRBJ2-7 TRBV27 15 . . TGTGCCAGCAGTTTATATTCGGACAGCACCTACGAGCAGTACTTC CASSLYSDSTYEQYF
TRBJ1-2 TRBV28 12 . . TGTGCCAGCAGTTCAGGGCTTGGTGGCTACACCTTC CASSSGLGGYTF
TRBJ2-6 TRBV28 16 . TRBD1 TGTGCCAGCAGTCCCGGGACAGAGTCTGGGGCCAACGTCCTGACTTTC CASSPGTESGANVLTF
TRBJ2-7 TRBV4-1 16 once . TGCGCCAGCAGCCAAGGGACGAACATACCAGACTACGAGCAGTACTTC CASSQGTNIPDYEQYF
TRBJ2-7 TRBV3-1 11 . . TGTGCCAGCAGCCAAGGAAGCGAGCAGTACTTC CASSQGSEQYF
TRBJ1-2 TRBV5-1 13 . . TGCGCCAGCAGCTTGGTAGTAGGGCATGGCTACACCTTC CASSLVVGHGYTF
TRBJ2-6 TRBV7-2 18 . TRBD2 TGTGCCAGCAGCCTCGGACTAGCGGGGGGGGCTGGGGCCAACGTCCTGACTTTC CASSLGLAGGAGANVLTF
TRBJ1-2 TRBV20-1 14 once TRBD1 TGCAGTGCTCACCGGGACAGGGGGATGGGTGGCTACACCTTC CSAHRDRGMGGYTF
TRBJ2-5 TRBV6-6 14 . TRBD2 TGTGCCAGCAACTTAGCGGGGGGGCGAGAGACCCAGTACTTC CASNLAGGRETQYF
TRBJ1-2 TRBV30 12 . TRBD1 TGTGCCTGGACCCTACAGGGGAAAGGCTACACCTTC CAWTLQGKGYTF
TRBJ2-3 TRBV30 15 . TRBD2 TGTGCCTGGACCACAGGACTAGCGGGGGCAGATACGCAGTATTTT CAWTTGLAGADTQYF
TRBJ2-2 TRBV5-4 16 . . TGTGCCAGCAGCATAGGTTGGGCACCTAACACCGGGGAGCTGTTTTTT CASSIGWAPNTGELFF
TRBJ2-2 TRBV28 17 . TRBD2 TGTGCCAGCAGTTTATGGAGGCTAGCGGGAGGGCCCGGGGAGCTGTTTTTT CASSLWRLAGGPGELFF
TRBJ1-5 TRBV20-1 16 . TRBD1 TGCAGTGCTAGCCGACCCGGGACAGGGCTAAATCAGCCCCAGCATTTT CSASRPGTGLNQPQHF
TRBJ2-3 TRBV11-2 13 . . TGTGCCAGCAGCTTAGAGTCAACAGATACGCAGTATTTT CASSLESTDTQYF
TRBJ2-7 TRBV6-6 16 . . TGTGCCAGCAGTTACTCGGGCTTGAGTTTAGGGGACGAGCAGTACTTC CASSYSGLSLGDEQYF
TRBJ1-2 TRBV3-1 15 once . TGTGCCAGCAGCCAAGGACCACCTACAGGGTACGGCTACACCTTC CASSQGPPTGYGYTF
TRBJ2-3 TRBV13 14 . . TGTGCCAGCAGCTTCGGAGGGAAGGCAGATACGCAGTATTTT CASSFGGKADTQYF
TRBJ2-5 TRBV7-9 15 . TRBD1 TGTGCCAGCAGCTTAGCGGGACAGGGAAGAGAGACCCAGTACTTC CASSLAGQGRETQYF
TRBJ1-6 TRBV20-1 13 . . TGCAGTGCCACCGGGACGCCATTAGAACCCCTCCACTTT CSATGTPLEPLHF
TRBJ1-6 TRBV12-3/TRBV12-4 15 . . TGTGCCAGCAGTTTTACTGCCAGGGCGAATTCACCCCTCCACTTT CASSFTARANSPLHF
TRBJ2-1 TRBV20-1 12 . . TGCAGTGCTAGAGTTTGGGGGGATGAGCAGTTCTTC CSARVWGDEQFF
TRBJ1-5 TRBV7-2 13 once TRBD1 TGTGCCAGCAGCAAAGACAGGGTCCAGCCCCAGCATTTT CASSKDRVQPQHF